This entry is about one T cell receptor (beta chain). This specimen comes from a study of cytomegalovirus exposure and HLA in healthy donors. The CDR3 sequence is 13 residues long. CDR1 is SQVTM and CDR2 is ANQGSEA in the germline V gene. V lost 7 bases and J lost 4; bases outside the gene matches: 9. Nominally healthy donors were sampled, though unrecorded immune exposures were likely. It was with 60 Vbeta and 13 Jbeta primers that the PCR ran. Assay: immunoSEQ multiplex PCR; the TCRdb copy retains only in-frame clones and omits some. The sample has fewer than 110,000 clones; approximately 79% are singletons.

The receptor comes from a man in his forties or fifties in good health and CMV-seropositive. The sample consisted of PBMCs. The chain employs TRBV29-1 and TRBJ1-2; 7 bases fit TRBD1. DNA for the CDR3: TGCAGCGCGCCGGGACAGAGCTCCTATGGCTACACCTTC. Its translation: CSAPGQSSYGYTF. Full variable domain (remainder filled in from reference TRBV29-1 and TRBJ1-2): SAVISQKPSRDICQRGTSLTIQCQVDSQVTMMFWYRQQPGQSLTLIATANQGSEATYESGFVIDKFPISRPNLTFSTLTVSNMSPEDSSIYLCSAPGQSSYGYTFGSGTRLTVV.